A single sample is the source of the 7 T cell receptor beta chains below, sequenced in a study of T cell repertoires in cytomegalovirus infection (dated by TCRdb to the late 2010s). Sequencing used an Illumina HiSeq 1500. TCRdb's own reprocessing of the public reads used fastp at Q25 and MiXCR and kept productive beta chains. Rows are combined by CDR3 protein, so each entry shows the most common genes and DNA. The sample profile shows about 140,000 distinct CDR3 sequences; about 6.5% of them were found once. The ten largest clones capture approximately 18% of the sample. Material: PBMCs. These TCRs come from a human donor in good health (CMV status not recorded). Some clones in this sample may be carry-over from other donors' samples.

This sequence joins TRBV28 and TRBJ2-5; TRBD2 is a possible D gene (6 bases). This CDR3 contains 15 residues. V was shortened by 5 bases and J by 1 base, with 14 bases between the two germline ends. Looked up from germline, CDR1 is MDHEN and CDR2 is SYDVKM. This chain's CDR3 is CASSDFTGGQETQYF. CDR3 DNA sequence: TGTGCCAGCAGTGACTTTACCGGGGGCCAAGAGACCCAGTACTTC.

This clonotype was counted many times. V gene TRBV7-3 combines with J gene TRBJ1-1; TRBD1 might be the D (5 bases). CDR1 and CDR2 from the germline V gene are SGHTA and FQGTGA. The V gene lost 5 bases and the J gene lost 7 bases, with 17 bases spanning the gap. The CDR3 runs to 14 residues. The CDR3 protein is CASSQAGGGGEAFF. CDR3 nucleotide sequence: TGTGCCAGCAGCCAGGCGGGGGGAGGTGGTGAAGCTTTCTTT.

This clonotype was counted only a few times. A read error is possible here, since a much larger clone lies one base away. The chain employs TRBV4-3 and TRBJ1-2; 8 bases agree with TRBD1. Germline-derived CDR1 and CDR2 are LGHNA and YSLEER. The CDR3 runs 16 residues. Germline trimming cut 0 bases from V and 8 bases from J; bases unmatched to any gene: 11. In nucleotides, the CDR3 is TGCGCCAGCAGCCAAGATGAGGGCCAGGGGGCTGGCGGCTACACCTTC. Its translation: CASSQDEGQGAGGYTF.

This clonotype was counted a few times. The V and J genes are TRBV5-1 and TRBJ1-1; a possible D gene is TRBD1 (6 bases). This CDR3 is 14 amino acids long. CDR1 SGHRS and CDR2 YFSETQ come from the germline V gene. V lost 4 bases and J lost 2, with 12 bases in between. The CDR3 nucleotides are TGCGCCAGCAGCCGCAGGGGAGACAACACTGAAGCTTTCTTT. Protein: CASSRRGDNTEAFF. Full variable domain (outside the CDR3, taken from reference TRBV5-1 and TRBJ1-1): KAGVTQTPRYLIKTRGQQVTLSCSPISGHRSVSWYQQTPGQGLQFLFEYFSETQRNKGNFPGRFSGRQFSNSRSEMNVSTLELGDSALYLCASSRRGDNTEAFFGQGTRLTVV.

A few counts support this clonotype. CDR3 residues: CASSPRGAGSQPQHF. Here the CDR3 DNA reads TGTGCCAGCAGCCCTAGAGGGGCAGGGAGTCAGCCCCAGCATTTT. This chain uses TRBV12-3 or TRBV12-4 with TRBJ1-5; possible D gene TRBD1, 5 bases. V lost 6 bases, J lost 6 bases, and 18 bases lay in between. The CDR3 length is 15 residues.

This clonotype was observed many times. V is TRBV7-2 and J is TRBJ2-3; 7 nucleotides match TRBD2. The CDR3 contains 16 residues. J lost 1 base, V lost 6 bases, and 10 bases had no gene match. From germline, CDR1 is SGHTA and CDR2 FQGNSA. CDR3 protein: CASRIGRGRGTDTQYF. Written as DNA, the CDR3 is TGTGCCAGCAGGATCGGGCGGGGGAGGGGCACAGATACGCAGTATTTT.

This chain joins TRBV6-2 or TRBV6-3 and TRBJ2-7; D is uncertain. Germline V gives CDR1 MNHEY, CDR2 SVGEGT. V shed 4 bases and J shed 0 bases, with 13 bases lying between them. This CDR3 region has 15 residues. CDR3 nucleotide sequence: TGTGCCAGCAGTTGCGGTGGGTGGAGCTCCTACGAGCAGTACTTC. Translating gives CASSCGGWSSYEQYF.